This T cell receptor beta chain was obtained from a study of shared clonotypes between healthy human individuals. Overall study results and limits: Clonotype sharing levels among donors were expected to vary with sequencing depth.

The assay ran at deep level. Unsorted PBMC replicate PCRs used 300 to 350 ng DNA, around 29,000 T cell genomes. Assay used: immunoSEQ multiplex PCR; TCRdb lists only in-frame clones, some missing. The sample records about half a million clones, about 78% being singletons. As regards this clone: The antigen remains unidentified.

The germline V and J ends were trimmed by 0 bases and 3 bases, with 8 bases remaining between them. The CDR3 runs to 14 residues. In germline, CDR1 is MDHEN, CDR2 SYDVKM. Genomic DNA from unsorted samples was obtained from around 88 million PBMCs (per sample). The source of this sequence is a woman between 40 and 50 years old in good health. Some clones in this sample may be carry-over from other donors' samples. The V gene is TRBV28, the J gene TRBJ1-1; perhaps TRBD1 as D (5 bases). The sample comprised PBMCs. CDR3 sequence reads: CASSLWTVYTEAFF. CDR3 bases: TGTGCCAGCAGTTTATGGACAGTCTACACTGAAGCTTTCTTT.